This TCR beta chain was sequenced during a study of shared clonotypes between healthy human individuals. Findings and caveats of the study: What naive subsets generally showed was a larger estimated richness than memory subsets showed. Sequencing depth was predicted to influence how clonotypes are shared among donors.

J gave up 4 bases and V 0 bases, and 13 bases lay outside the gene matches. From germline, CDR1 is SGDLS and CDR2 YYNGEE. CDR3 length: 18 amino acids. Assay: immunoSEQ multiplex PCR; the TCRdb copy retains only in-frame clones and omits some. The table lists about 2 million clones, 85% to 95% of them singletons, with 0.13% in the top ten. Worth noting for this clone: Its antigen is still unknown.

The chain has TRBV9 and TRBJ1-2, with 9 bases that match TRBD1. Sequencing was performed on naive CD4+ T cells sorted from blood. Subset specified: CD45RA+ positively selected. This TCR was sampled from a young man in good health. The CDR3 region is CASSVAGDRASQGYGYTF. CDR3 DNA: TGTGCCAGCAGCGTAGCAGGGGACAGGGCCTCGCAGGGCTATGGCTACACCTTC.